A selection of T cell receptor beta chains follows, all from one sample in a study of shared clonotypes between healthy human individuals. The repertoire was sequenced with immunoSEQ multiplex PCR; TCRdb's copy has only in-frame clones and lacks some. The profile covers some 2.1 million clones, with around 93% appearing a single time and around 1.7% taken by the ten largest. Sequencing was performed on naive CD8+ T cells from PBMCs. The receptors were sampled from a man aged 18-30 years in good health. Some clones in this sample may be carry-over from other donors' samples. The CDR3 runs from the conserved cysteine through the conserved F or W. The D gene is left open where the match is weak. Size tells how often a clone was seen (once, few, many) or the class of an expanded clone, and some rows leave it out.

V gene	D gene	clone size	J gene	CDR3 DNA	CDR3 protein
TRBV4-1	.	once	TRBJ2-7	TGCGCCAGCAGCCAGGTTGGGGTCAACGAGCAGTACTTC	CASSQVGVNEQYF
TRBV5-4	.	.	TRBJ2-4	TGTGCCAGCGCCGGGGATGGGCTCCAAAACATTCAGTACTTC	CASAGDGLQNIQYF
TRBV7-3	.	.	TRBJ2-2	TGTGCCAGCAGCCCGTTAGGAAGGTTCGGGGAGCTGTTTTTT	CASSPLGRFGELFF
TRBV5-1	.	.	TRBJ2-3	TGCGCCAGCAGCTTGGACGGGACTAGCACAGATACGCAGTATTTT	CASSLDGTSTDTQYF
TRBV18	.	.	TRBJ2-1	TGTGCCAGCTCAGAGGCGAGCTCCTACAATGAGCAGTTCTTC	CASSEASSYNEQFF
TRBV28	.	.	TRBJ1-2	TGTGCCAGCAGTTTTCGTTGGGTCCTCGCGAAGGGGATCTATGGCTACACCTTC	CASSFRWVLAKGIYGYTF
TRBV9	TRBD2	once	TRBJ2-5	TGTGCCAGCAGCGTAGAAGGGACTAGCCGGGAGACCCAGTACTTC	CASSVEGTSRETQYF
TRBV10-3	.	once	TRBJ2-7	TGTGCCACGTTAGCGGATACCTACGAGCAGTACTTC	CATLADTYEQYF
TRBV28	.	.	TRBJ1-2	TGTGCCAGCAGCCTGCCAAGAAGCTTTGGCTACACCTTC	CASSLPRSFGYTF
TRBV30	.	once	TRBJ1-2	TGTGCCTGGAGTGTTGGATGGGGGTATGGCTACACCTTC	CAWSVGWGYGYTF
TRBV7-8	.	.	TRBJ2-3	TGTGCCAGCAGCTTAAGGGCTGGGACAGATACGCAGTATTTT	CASSLRAGTDTQYF
TRBV25-1	.	.	TRBJ1-4	TGTGCCAGCACAACAGGGAGGTCTAATGAAAAACTGTTTTTT	CASTTGRSNEKLFF